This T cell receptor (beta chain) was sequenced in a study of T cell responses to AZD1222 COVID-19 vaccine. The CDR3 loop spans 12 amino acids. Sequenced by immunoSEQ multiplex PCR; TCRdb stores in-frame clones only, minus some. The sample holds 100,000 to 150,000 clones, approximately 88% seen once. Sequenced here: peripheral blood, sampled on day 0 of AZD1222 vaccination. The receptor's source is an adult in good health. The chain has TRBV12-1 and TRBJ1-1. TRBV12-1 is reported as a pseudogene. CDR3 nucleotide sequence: TGTGCCAGCAGCTTCCTAAGCACTGAAGCTTTCTTT. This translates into CASSFLSTEAFF.